This paragraph covers one T cell receptor beta chain sequence. What it binds is unknown. Method: immunoSEQ multiplex PCR; TCRdb's copy keeps in-frame clones and lacks some. The sample holds around 150,000 clones, 90% seen once. The CDR3 consists of 14 residues. The V segment lost 8 bases and the J segment 4 bases; nucleotides outside the gene matches: 8. The germline V gene encodes CDR1 LNHDA and CDR2 SQIVND (reference sequence). The source of the sample is a study of OX40 agonist ivuxolimab in advanced cancers. Study-wide results and limits: At 0.1 to 3.0 mg/kg, CD4+ and CD8+ blood T cells expanded clonally by week 6.

The TCR comes from an adult with an advanced solid tumor such as melanoma, head and neck, liver or kidney cancer. The input for sequencing was CD4+ or CD8+ T cells sorted from blood, taken in a trial of the OX40 agonist ivuxolimab. V usage is TRBV19 and J usage is TRBJ2-1, with 7 bases matching TRBD2. CDR3 loop: CASDGGSRYNEQFF. The CDR3 DNA follows: TGTGCCAGTGATGGCGGGAGTCGGTACAATGAGCAGTTCTTC. The variable domain in full, completed from reference TRBV19 and TRBJ2-1, reads DGGITQSPKYLFRKEGQNVTLSCEQNLNHDAMYWYRQDPGQGLRLIYYSQIVNDFQKGDIAEGYSVSREKKESFPLTVTSAQKNPTAFYLCASDGGSRYNEQFFGPGTRLTVL.